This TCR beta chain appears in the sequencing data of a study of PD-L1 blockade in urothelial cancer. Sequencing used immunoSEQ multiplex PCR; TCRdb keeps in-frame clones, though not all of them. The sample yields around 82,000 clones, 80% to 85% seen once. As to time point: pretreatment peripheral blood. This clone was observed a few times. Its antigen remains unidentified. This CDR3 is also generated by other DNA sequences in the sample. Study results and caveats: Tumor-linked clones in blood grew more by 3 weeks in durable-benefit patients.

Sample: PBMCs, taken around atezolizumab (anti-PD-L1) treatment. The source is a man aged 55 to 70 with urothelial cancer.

The CDR3 nucleotides are TGTGCCAGCAGCGTAGCCTGGAACACTGAAGCTTTCTTT. Protein: CASSVAWNTEAFF. The chain uses TRBV9 and TRBJ1-1, with D unresolved. Germline lookup yields CDR1 SGDLS and CDR2 YYNGEE. V lost 0 bases, J lost 1 base, and 4 bases lay in between. The CDR3 runs 13 residues.